The clone carrying this TCR beta chain was picked up many times. The antigen is unknown. The data derive from a study of CD8 T cells in ankylosing spondylitis. The V segment lost 4 bases and the J segment 5 bases; nucleotides outside the gene matches: 6. The germline V gene encodes CDR1 DFQATT and CDR2 SNEGSKA (reference sequence). This CDR3 has 13 amino acids. MiXCR was run by TCRdb on the 5' RACE reads, yielding one entry per CDR3 protein. The sample lists about 800,000 distinct CDR3 sequences; about an eighth were seen once. Findings and limits, study-wide: Within ankylosing spondylitis blood, a TCR beta motif made up of eight or nine highly homologous variants appeared to be characteristic.

Sequences were obtained from blood, either unsorted or a sorted T cell fraction (not recorded which). The sequence was collected from a male donor with ankylosing spondylitis. The V gene is TRBV20-1, the J gene TRBJ1-1; 8 bases are shared with TRBD1. The DNA of the CDR3 is TGCAGTGCTACCTGGACAGGGAGTACTGAAGCTTTCTTT. It yields the protein CSATWTGSTEAFF.